What follows describes a single TCR beta chain. The antigen is not known. Combining iRepertoire HTBI primers with Arm-PCR of CDR3 regions, the authors built TCR beta libraries. TCRdb analysed the multiplex PCR reads with MiXCR anew, one entry per CDR3 protein. The repertoire holds more than 350,000 distinct CDR3 sequences, under 15% seen once, with about a sixth in the top ten. Time point: newly diagnosed GD, antithyroid drugs for less than 3 months. PBMC-derived RNA was used for the TCR library. This CDR3 is 17 amino acids long. The germline V gene encodes CDR1 KGHDR and CDR2 SFDVKD. Trimming left V 2 bases short and J 6 bases short, with 20 bases between. The record originates from a study of regulatory T cells in long-lasting Graves disease. Study-level results: Persistent Graves' patients possessed reduced TCR diversity relative to recently diagnosed ones.

These sequences were also reported in another study, on T cells in Graves' hyperthyroidism and ophthalmopathy. That study adds: RT-PCR in the first round (using the HTBI primer set) targeted the TCR CDR3. Most thyroid clonotypes that were expanded above 0.001 also turned up in blood.

This TCR was sampled from a woman in her 30s with Graves disease. The chain combines TRBV24-1 with TRBJ2-3; D is undetermined. This specimen was peripheral blood mononuclear cells (PBMCs), taken at new diagnosis, from a patient treated with antithyroid drugs. CDR3 in DNA: TGTGCCACCAGTGATTCCGAAATGGACCCAAAATCGGATACGCAGTATTTT. Its translation is CATSDSEMDPKSDTQYF.